This TCR beta chain was identified during a study of T cell responses to AZD1222 COVID-19 vaccine. The CDR3 runs to 15 residues. With 3 bases clipped from V and 4 bases from J, the junction kept 6 bases outside the gene matches. Germline CDR1 reads MGHRA; CDR2 reads YSYEKL. Using immunoSEQ multiplex PCR, the repertoire was profiled, and TCRdb retains in-frame clones only, with some absent. The data show some 110,000 clones, with 92% seen just once and roughly 1.4% held by the top ten. This rearrangement joins TRBV4-1 to TRBJ1-5, with TRBD1 matching over 7 bases. Sequenced material: peripheral blood, taken 28 days after the second AZD1222 dose. This clonotype was sampled from an adult who received the AZD1222 COVID-19 vaccine. The CDR3 bases are TGCGCCAGCAGCCAGACAGGGTTAAGTAATCAGCCCCAGCATTTT. Encoded protein: CASSQTGLSNQPQHF.